The present entry profiles one T cell receptor beta chain with its context. What it binds is unknown. A much larger clone sits a single nucleotide away, making a read error possible. At the DNA level, this CDR3 is encoded by other sequences in the same sample as well. CDR1 is SGHTA, CDR2 FQGNSA, per germline. V was clipped by 4 bases and J by 0 bases; unmatched bases: 3. The CDR3 is 15 residues long. These data belong to a study of beta chain features in type 1 diabetes. Findings of the study overall: Naive, central memory and regulatory TCRB repertoires appeared more similar among patients than healthy donors. Any role of HLA type in TCRB rearrangement remained unresolved here.

Every isolated RNA sample was fully reverse transcribed, so sequencing captured expressed TCRB transcripts. Profiled with immunoSEQ multiplex PCR; TCRdb holds only in-frame clones, not every one. There are 680,000 or so clones in the sample; roughly 15% occur only once, and 0.09% to 0.095% lies in the top ten. The TCR sequence derives from a man between 18 and 29 years old in good health. The sample consisted of naive CD4+ T cells from blood. The chain employs TRBV7-2 and TRBJ2-1; 7 bases match TRBD1. This chain's CDR3 is CASSSTGSSYNEQFF. The CDR3 DNA reads TGTGCCAGCAGCTCGACAGGGAGCTCCTACAATGAGCAGTTCTTC.